The source of this T cell receptor (beta chain) is a study of T-cell reconstitution after alpha-beta-depleted transplantation in children. General study findings and limits: Counts and diversity of T cells one year after transplant came mostly from newly produced T cells.

Turning to this clonotype: Its specificity is not known.

Unique molecular identifiers were incorporated during preparation of the TCRbeta library. TCRdb re-called the PCR reads through MiXCR, storing one row per CDR3 protein. The data contain about 310,000 distinct CDR3 sequences, around 25% of them singletons. Germline V gene data show CDR1 as SGHNT and CDR2 as YENEEA. This CDR3 spans 13 amino acids. The V end was cut by 5 bases, the J end by 3 bases, with 7 bases between. This receptor was taken from a male patient between 5 and 17 years old who had a stem cell transplant for acute lymphoblastic leukemia, so the T cells may come from the graft donor. The sample consisted of PBMCs, mostly from graft donor cells, taken 180 days after TCRalphabeta/CD19-depleted stem cell transplant. The chain links TRBV11-3 to TRBJ1-4; TRBD1 might be the D (5 bases). The CDR3 loop reads CASSMGPNEKLFF. For the CDR3, the DNA is TGTGCCAGCAGCATGGGGCCTAATGAAAAACTGTTTTTT.